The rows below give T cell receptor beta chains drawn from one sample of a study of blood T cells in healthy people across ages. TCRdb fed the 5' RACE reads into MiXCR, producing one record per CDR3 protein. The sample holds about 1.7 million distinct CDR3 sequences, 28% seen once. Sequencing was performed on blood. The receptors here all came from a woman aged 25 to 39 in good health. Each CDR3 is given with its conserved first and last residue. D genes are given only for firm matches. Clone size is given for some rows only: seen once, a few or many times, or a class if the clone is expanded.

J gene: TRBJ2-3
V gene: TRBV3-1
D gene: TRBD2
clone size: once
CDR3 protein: CASSPNLPGLAGGEDTQYF
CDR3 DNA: TGTGCCAGCAGCCCCAACCTCCCGGGACTAGCGGGGGGCGAAGATACGCAGTATTTT

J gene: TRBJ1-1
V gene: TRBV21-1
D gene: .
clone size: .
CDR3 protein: CASRWVEVTEAFF
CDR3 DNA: TGTGCCAGCAGGTGGGTGGAGGTCACTGAAGCTTTCTTT

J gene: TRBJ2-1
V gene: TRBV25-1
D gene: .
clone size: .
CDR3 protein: CASSEYEGLGNEQFF
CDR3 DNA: TGTGCCAGCAGTGAATATGAGGGTCTGGGCAATGAGCAGTTCTTC

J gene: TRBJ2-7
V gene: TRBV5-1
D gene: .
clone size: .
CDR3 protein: CASSSDRGAVYEQYF
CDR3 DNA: TGCGCCAGCAGCTCGGATCGGGGGGCGGTCTACGAGCAGTACTTC

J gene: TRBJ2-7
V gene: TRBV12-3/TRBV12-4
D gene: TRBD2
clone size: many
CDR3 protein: CASSRRAGGISEQYF
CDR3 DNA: TGTGCCAGCAGTCGACGAGCGGGAGGAATCAGCGAGCAGTACTTC

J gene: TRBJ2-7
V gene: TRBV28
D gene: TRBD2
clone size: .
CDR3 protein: CASSPRSWAGGLAYEQYF
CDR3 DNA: TGTGCCAGCAGTCCACGAAGTTGGGCGGGAGGATTAGCCTACGAGCAGTACTTC

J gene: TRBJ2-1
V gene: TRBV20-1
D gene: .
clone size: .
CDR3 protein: CSAGGFQAVTTYYNEQFF
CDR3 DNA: TGCAGTGCTGGAGGTTTTCAAGCGGTCACGACTTACTACAATGAGCAGTTCTTC

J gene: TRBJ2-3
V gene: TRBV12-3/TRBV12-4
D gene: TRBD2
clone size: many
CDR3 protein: CATRLAETTDTQYF
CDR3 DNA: TGTGCCACCCGACTAGCGGAGACCACAGATACGCAGTATTTT

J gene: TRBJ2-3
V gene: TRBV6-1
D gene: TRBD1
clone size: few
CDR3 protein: CASHRTGGTDTQYF
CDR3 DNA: TGTGCCAGCCACCGGACAGGGGGCACAGATACGCAGTATTTT

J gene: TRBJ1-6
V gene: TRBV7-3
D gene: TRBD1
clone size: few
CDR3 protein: CSSSSQGAGSPLHF
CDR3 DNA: TGTTCCAGCAGTTCACAGGGGGCAGGTTCACCCCTCCACTTT

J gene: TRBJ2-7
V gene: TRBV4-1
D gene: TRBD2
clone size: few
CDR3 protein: CASSQEVRGDEQYF
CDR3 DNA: TGCGCCAGCAGCCAAGAGGTGCGGGGGGACGAGCAGTACTTC

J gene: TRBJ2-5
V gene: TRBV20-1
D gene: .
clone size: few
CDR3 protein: CSARDLVQETQYF
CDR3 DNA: TGCAGTGCTAGAGACTTAGTGCAAGAGACCCAGTACTTC

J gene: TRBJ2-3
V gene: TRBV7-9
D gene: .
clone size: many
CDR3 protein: CASSLGGRGTDTQYF
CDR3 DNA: TGTGCCAGCAGCTTGGGCGGAAGGGGCACAGATACGCAGTATTTT

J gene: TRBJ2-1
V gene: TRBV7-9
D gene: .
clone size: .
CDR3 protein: CASGLAASAGAQETQFF
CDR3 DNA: TGTGCCAGCGGCTTAGCGGCTAGCGCTGGGGCCCAAGAGACCCAGTTCTTC

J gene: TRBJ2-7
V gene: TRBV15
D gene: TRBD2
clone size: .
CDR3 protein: CATSRVGLASSYNEQYF
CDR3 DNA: TGTGCCACCAGCAGAGTAGGACTAGCTAGCTCCTACAATGAGCAGTACTTC

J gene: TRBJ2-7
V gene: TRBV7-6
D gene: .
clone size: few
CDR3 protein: CASSSYYGTDYEQYF
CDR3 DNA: TGTGCCAGCAGCTCCTACTACGGGACTGACTACGAGCAGTACTTC

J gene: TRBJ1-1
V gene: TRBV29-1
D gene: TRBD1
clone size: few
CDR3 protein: CSVVGWDREGTEAFF
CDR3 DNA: TGCAGCGTTGTAGGGTGGGACAGGGAAGGCACTGAAGCTTTCTTT

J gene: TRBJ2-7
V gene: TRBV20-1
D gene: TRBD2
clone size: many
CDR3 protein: CSAQGLAETYEQYF
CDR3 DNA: TGCAGTGCCCAAGGACTAGCTGAAACCTACGAGCAGTACTTC

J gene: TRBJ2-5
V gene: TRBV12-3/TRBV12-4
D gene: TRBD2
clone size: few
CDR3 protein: CASSWVDGTSGQETQYF
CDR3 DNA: TGTGCCAGCAGTTGGGTGGACGGGACTAGCGGACAAGAGACCCAGTACTTC

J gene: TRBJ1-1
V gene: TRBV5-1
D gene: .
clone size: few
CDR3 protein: CASSSSGRWETEAFF
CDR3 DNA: TGCGCCAGCAGCTCCTCTGGGCGGTGGGAAACTGAAGCTTTCTTT

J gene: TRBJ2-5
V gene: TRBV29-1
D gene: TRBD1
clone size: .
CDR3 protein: CSVEWTGGLGTQYF
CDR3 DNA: TGCAGCGTTGAGTGGACAGGGGGCTTGGGGACCCAGTACTTC

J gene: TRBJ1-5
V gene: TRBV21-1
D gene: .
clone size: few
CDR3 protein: CASSKGIWGATNSNQPQHF
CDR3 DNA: TGTGCCAGCAGCAAAGGTATATGGGGAGCGACGAATAGCAATCAGCCCCAGCATTTT

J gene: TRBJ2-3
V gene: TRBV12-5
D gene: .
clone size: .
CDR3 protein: CASGSTRDPGTDTQYF
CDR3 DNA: TGTGCTAGTGGTTCTACCCGGGACCCGGGGACAGATACGCAGTATTTT

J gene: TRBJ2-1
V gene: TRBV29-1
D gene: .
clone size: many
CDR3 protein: CSVGEDEQFF
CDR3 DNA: TGCAGCGTTGGAGAGGATGAGCAGTTCTTC

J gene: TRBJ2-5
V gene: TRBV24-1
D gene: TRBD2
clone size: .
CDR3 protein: CATSDPTSGSQETQYF
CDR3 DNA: TGTGCCACCAGTGACCCAACTAGCGGGAGCCAAGAGACCCAGTACTTC

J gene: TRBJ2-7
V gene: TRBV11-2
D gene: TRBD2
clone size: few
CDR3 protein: CASSWAQTSGRYEQYF
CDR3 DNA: TGTGCCAGCAGCTGGGCGCAGACTAGCGGGAGGTACGAGCAGTACTTC

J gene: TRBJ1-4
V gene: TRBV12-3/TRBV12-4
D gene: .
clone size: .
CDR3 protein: CASTKGTNEKLFF
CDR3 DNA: TGTGCCAGCACTAAGGGGACTAATGAAAAACTGTTTTTT

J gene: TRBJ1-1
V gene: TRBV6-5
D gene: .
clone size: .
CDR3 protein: CATSTSLNTEAFF
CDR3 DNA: TGTGCCACCAGCACTAGTTTGAACACTGAAGCTTTCTTT

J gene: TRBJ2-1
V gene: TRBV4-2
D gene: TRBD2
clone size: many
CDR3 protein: CASSQDKAGTGNEQFF
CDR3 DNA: TGTGCCAGCAGCCAAGATAAAGCGGGAACGGGCAATGAGCAGTTCTTC

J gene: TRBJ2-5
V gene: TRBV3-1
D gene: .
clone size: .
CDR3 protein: CTSRGQPGDEQYF
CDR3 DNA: TGTACCAGCAGGGGCCAACCTGGGGATGAGCAGTACTTC

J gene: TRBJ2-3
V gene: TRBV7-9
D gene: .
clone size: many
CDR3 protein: CASSLVGGSDTQYF
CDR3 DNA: TGTGCCAGCAGTTTAGTGGGGGGTTCAGATACGCAGTATTTT

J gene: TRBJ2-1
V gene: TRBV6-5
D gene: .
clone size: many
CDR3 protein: CASSFTQGGNEQFF
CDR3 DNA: TGTGCCAGCAGTTTCACACAGGGGGGGAATGAGCAGTTCTTC

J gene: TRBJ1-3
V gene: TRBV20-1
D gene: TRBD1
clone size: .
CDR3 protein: CSARVRGGTGNTIYF
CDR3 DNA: TGCAGTGCTAGAGTCAGGGGGGGAACTGGAAACACCATATATTTT

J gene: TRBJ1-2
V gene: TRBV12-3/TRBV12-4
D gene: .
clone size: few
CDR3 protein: CASTPVARNYGYTF
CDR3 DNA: TGTGCCAGCACCCCGGTAGCCCGTAACTATGGCTACACCTTC

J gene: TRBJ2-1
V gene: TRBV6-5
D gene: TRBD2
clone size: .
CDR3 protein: CASRTQRGEPNEQFF
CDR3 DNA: TGTGCCAGCAGGACTCAGCGGGGGGAGCCCAATGAGCAGTTCTTC

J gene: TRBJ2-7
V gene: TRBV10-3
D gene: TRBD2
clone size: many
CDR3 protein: CAISQGLAYEQYF
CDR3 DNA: TGTGCCATCAGTCAGGGACTAGCCTACGAGCAGTACTTC

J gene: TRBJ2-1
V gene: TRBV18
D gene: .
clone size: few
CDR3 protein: CASSPPVGGNEQFF
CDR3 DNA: TGTGCCAGCTCACCACCGGTGGGGGGCAATGAGCAGTTCTTC

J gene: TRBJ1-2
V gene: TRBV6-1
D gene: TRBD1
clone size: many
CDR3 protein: CASTGTGRPFNYGYTF
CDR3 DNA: TGTGCCAGCACCGGGACAGGGCGACCCTTCAACTATGGCTACACCTTC

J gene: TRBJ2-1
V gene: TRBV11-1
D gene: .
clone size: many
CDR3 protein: CASSLVLASDEQFF
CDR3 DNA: TGTGCCAGCAGCTTAGTACTAGCCTCCGATGAGCAGTTCTTC